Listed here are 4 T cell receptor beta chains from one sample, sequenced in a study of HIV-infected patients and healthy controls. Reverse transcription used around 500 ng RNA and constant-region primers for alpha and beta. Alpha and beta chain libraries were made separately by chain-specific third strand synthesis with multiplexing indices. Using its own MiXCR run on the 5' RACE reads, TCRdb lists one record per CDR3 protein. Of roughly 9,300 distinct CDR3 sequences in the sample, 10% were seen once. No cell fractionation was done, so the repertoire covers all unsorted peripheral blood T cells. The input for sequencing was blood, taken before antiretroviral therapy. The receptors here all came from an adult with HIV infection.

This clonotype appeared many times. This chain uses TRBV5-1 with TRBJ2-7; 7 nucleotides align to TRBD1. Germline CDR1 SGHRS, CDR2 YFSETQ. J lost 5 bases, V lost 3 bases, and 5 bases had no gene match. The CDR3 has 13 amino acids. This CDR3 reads CASSSRQGHEQYF. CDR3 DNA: TGCGCCAGCAGCTCCCGACAGGGCCACGAGCAGTACTTC.

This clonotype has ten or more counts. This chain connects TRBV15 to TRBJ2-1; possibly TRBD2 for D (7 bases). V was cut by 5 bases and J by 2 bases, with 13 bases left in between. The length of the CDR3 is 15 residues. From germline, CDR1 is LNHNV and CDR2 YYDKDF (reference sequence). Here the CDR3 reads CATSEGGLTYNEQFF. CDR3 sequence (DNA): TGTGCCACCAGCGAGGGGGGGTTAACCTACAATGAGCAGTTCTTC.

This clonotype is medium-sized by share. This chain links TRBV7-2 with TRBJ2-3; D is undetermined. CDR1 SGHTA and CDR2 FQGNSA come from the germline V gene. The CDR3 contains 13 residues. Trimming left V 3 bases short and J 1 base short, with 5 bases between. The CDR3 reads CASSFKGTDTQYF. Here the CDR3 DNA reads TGTGCCAGCAGCTTCAAAGGCACAGATACGCAGTATTTT.

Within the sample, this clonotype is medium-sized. Here the CDR3 DNA reads TGCAGCGTTGAGGGCCAAACGAACACCGGGGAGCTGTTTTTT. It yields the protein CSVEGQTNTGELFF. The chain is built from TRBV29-1 and TRBJ2-2; D not resolved. The CDR3 has 14 amino acids. Germline V gene lookup returns CDR1 SQVTM and CDR2 ANQGSEA. The germline V and J ends were trimmed by 3 bases and 0 bases, with 8 bases remaining between them.